The 2 T cell receptor beta chains given below trace back to one sample, sequenced in a study of T cells in tumors after PD-1 blockade. The assay was immunoSEQ multiplex PCR, and TCRdb's table has in-frame clones only and misses some. Of roughly 47,000 clones in the sample, 60% to 80% were seen once. The starting material was PBMCs, obtained before anti-PD-1 treatment. The receptors stem from a human donor with basal cell carcinoma.

This chain uses TRBV9 with TRBJ1-2, with TRBD1 as a possible D gene (5 bases). The germline V gene has CDR1 SGDLS and CDR2 YYNGEE. The V end lost 0 bases, the J end lost 5 bases, and 11 bases lay between the germline ends. The CDR3 length is 14 residues. In DNA form, the CDR3 reads TGTGCCAGCAGCGTAGAAGAAGGGACGTATGGCTACACCTTC. Encoded protein: CASSVEEGTYGYTF.

The J gene is TRBJ2-7, the V gene TRBV7-9; D is perhaps TRBD2 (6 bases). The CDR3 is 15 residues long. V was shortened by 5 bases and J by 2 bases, with 16 bases between the two germline ends. Germline V gene lookup returns CDR1 SEHNR and CDR2 FQNEAQ (reference sequence). The CDR3 sequence: CASSPPGLLPYEQYF. In DNA form, the CDR3 reads TGTGCCAGCAGCCCTCCGGGACTTCTCCCCTACGAGCAGTACTTC.